The sequence of this T cell receptor beta chain was determined in a study of cytomegalovirus exposure and HLA in healthy donors. Study-wide background: The Caucasian-associated ancestry cluster held around four fifths of 398 genotyped donors.

The study's findings and limits: Previous analysis showed most TCR beta V segments were productive about 87% or about 30% of the time. Most likely, a cluster of highly shared sequence variants arose as a sequencing artifact.

Of note for this clone: The target antigen is unknown.

60 Vbeta and 13 Jbeta primers were used in PCR. Clones were read by immunoSEQ multiplex PCR, and TCRdb kept only the in-frame ones, dropping some. The sample shows approximately 140,000 clones, around three quarters of them seen only once. Trimming removed 2 bases from V and 3 bases from J; junction bases left unmatched: 3. This CDR3 region has 15 residues. Germline CDR1 MGHDK, CDR2 SYGVNS. What was sequenced was PBMCs. This chain connects TRBV25-1 to TRBJ1-2; 10 bases are a match to TRBD1. This TCR came from a woman aged 40 to 55 in good health and CMV-seropositive. The CDR3 spells CASSEVGQGDYGYTF. CDR3 nucleotide sequence: TGTGCCAGCAGTGAAGTTGGACAGGGGGACTATGGCTACACCTTC.